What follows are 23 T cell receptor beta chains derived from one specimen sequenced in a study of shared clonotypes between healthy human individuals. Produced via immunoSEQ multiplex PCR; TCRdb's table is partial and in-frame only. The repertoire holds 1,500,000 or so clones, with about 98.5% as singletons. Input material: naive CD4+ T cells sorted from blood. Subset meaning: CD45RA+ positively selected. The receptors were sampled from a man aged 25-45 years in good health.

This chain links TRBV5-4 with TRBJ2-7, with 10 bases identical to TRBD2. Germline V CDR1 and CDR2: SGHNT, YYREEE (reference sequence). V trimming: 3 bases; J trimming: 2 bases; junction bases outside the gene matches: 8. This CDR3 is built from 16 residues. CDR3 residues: CASSSRSGRFPYEQYF. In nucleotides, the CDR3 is TGTGCCAGCAGCTCACGTAGCGGGAGGTTCCCCTACGAGCAGTACTTC.

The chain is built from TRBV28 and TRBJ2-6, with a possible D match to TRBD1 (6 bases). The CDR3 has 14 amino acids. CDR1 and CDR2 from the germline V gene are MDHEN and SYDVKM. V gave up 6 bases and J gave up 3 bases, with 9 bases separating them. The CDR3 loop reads CASRDRFGANVLTF. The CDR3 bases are TGTGCCAGCAGAGACAGGTTTGGGGCCAACGTCCTGACTTTC.

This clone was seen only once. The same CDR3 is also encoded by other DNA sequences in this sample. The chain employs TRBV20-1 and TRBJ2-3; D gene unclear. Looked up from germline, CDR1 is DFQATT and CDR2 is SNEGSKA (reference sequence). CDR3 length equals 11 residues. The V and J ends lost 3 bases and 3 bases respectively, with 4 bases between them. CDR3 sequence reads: CSASSTDTQYF. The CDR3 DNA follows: TGCAGTGCTAGTAGTACAGATACGCAGTATTTT.

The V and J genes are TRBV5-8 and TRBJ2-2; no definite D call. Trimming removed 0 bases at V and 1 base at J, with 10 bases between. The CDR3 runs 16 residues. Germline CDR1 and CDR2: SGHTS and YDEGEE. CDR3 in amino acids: CASSLVPLMNTGELFF. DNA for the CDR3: TGTGCCAGCAGCTTGGTTCCGTTAATGAACACCGGGGAGCTGTTTTTT.

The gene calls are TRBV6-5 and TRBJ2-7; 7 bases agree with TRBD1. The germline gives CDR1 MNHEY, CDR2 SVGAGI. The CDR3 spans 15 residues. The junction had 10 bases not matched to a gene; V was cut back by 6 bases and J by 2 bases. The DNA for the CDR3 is TGTGCCAGCAGACGTACAAGGGACAGCCCCTACGAGCAGTACTTC. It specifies CASRRTRDSPYEQYF.

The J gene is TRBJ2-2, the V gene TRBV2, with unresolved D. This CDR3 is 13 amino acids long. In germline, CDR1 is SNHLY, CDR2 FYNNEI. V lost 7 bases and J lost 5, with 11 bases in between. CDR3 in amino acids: CASTREGTGELFF. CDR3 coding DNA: TGTGCCAGCACAAGGGAAGGAACCGGGGAGCTGTTTTTT.

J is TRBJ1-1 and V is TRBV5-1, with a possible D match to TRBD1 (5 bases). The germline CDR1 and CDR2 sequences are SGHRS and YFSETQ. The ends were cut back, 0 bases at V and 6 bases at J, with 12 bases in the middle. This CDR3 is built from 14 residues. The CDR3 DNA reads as TGCGCCAGCAGCTTGGCAGGGCGGAGGTCTGAAGCTTTCTTT. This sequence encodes CASSLAGRRSEAFF.

CDR3 in amino acids: CASSPMSGGVYEQYF. As DNA, the CDR3 is TGTGCCAGCTCACCCATGAGCGGAGGGGTCTACGAGCAGTACTTC. The rearrangement joins TRBV18 to TRBJ2-7; possibly TRBD2 for D (6 bases). CDR1 is KGHSH, CDR2 LQKENI, per germline. V lost 3 bases and J 3 bases, leaving 15 bases between the germline ends. The CDR3 totals 15 residues.

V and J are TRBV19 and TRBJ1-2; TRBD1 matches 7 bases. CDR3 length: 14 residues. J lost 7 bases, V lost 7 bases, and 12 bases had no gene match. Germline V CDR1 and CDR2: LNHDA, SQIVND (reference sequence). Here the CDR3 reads CASNQQGNLFGYTF. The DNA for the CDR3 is TGTGCCAGTAACCAACAGGGGAACCTTTTTGGCTACACCTTC.

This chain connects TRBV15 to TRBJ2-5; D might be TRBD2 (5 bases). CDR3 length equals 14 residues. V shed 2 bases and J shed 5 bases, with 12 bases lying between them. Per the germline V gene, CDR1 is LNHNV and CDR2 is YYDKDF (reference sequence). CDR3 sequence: CATSRLGSDETQYF. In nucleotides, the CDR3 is TGTGCCACCAGCAGACTAGGTAGCGACGAGACCCAGTACTTC.

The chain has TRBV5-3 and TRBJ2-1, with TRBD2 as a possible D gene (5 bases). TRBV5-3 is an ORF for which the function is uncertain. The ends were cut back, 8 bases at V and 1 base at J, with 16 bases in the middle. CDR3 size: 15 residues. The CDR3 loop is CASSISVESYNEQFF. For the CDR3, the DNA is TGTGCCAGCAGCATTAGCGTAGAATCCTACAATGAGCAGTTCTTC.

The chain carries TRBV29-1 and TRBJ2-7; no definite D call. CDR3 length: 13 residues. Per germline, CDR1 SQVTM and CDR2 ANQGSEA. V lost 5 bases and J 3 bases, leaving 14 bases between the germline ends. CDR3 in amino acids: CSVCPTSSYEQYF. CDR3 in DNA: TGCAGCGTTTGTCCCACATCCAGCTACGAGCAGTACTTC.

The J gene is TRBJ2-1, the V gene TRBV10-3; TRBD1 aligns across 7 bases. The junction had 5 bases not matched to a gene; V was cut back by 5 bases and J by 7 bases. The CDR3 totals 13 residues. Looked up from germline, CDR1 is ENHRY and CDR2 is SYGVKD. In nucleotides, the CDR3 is TGTGCCATCAGTCGGGACAGAGGGAATGAGCAGTTCTTC. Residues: CAISRDRGNEQFF.

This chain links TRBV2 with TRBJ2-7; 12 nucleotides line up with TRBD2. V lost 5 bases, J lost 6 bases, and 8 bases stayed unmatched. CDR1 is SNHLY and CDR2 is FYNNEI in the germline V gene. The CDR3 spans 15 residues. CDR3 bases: TGTGCCAGCAGTCTACTAGCGGGAGGCTCCGGCGAGCAGTACTTC. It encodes CASSLLAGGSGEQYF.

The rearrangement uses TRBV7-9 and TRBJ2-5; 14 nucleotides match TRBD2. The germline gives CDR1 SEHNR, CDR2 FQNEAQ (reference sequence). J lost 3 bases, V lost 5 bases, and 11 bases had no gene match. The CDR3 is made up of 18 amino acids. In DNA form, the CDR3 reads TGTGCCAGCAGCCCCGGGACAGGGGGACTAGCGGGAGAAGAGACCCAGTACTTC. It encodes CASSPGTGGLAGEETQYF.

The CDR3 nucleotides are TGCGCCAGCAGTGAGATACTAGCGGGAGCAGAGACCCAGTACTTC. Translated, it gives CASSEILAGAETQYF. The chain has TRBV10-1 and TRBJ2-5; TRBD2 agrees at 11 bases. CDR1 is WNHNN and CDR2 is SYGVQD in the germline V gene (reference sequence). Trimming removed 2 bases from V and 4 bases from J; junction bases left unmatched: 3. The CDR3 loop spans 15 amino acids.

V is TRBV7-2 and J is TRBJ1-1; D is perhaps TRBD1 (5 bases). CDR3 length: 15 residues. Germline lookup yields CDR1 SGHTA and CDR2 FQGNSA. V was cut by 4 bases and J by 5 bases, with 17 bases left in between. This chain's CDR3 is CASSYLPNGGTEAFF. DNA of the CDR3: TGTGCCAGCAGCTACCTACCAAACGGGGGTACTGAAGCTTTCTTT.

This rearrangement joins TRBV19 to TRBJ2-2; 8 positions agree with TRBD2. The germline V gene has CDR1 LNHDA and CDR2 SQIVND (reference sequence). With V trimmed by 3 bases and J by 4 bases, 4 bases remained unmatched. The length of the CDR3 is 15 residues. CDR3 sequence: CASSITGGGTGELFF. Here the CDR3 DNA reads TGTGCCAGTAGTATCACGGGAGGGGGCACCGGGGAGCTGTTTTTT.

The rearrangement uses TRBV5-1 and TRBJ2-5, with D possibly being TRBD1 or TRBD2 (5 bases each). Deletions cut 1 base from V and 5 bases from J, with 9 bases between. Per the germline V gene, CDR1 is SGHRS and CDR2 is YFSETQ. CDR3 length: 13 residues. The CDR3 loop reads CASSLKGPETQYF. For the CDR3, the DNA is TGCGCCAGCAGCTTGAAGGGACCGGAGACCCAGTACTTC.

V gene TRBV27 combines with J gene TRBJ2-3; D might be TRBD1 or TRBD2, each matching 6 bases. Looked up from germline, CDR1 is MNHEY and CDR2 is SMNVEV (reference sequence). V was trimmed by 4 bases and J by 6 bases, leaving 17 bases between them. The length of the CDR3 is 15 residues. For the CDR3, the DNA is TGTGCCAGCAGTTCTCCTGGGGGGCCGGGGGATACGCAGTATTTT. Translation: CASSSPGGPGDTQYF.

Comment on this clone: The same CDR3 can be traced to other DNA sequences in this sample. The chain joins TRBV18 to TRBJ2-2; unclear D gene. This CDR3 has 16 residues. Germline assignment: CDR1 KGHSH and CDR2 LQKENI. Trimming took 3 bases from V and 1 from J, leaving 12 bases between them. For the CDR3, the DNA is TGTGCCAGCTCACCTCAAGGTTTGGGGAACACCGGGGAGCTGTTTTTT. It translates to CASSPQGLGNTGELFF. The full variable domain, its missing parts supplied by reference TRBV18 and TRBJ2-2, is NAGVMQNPRHLVRRRGQEARLRCSPMKGHSHVYWYRQLPEEGLKFMVYLQKENIIDESGMPKERFSAEFPKEGPSILRIQQVVRGDSAAYFCASSPQGLGNTGELFFGEGSRLTVL.

CDR3 protein: CASRSGANVLTF. The CDR3 coding sequence is TGTGCCAGTAGATCTGGGGCCAACGTCCTGACTTTC. The rearrangement joins TRBV19 to TRBJ2-6, with D unresolved. Trimming pared 6 bases from V and 1 base from J, leaving 1 base between. Germline CDR1 and CDR2: LNHDA and SQIVND (reference sequence). The CDR3 totals 12 residues.

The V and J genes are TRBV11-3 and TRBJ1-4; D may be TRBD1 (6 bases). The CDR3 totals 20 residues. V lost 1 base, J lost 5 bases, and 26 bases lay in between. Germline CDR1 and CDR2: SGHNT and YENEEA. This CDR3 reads CASSLVWGPDRPPPNEKLFF. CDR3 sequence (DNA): TGTGCCAGCAGCTTAGTATGGGGACCGGACAGACCACCGCCGAATGAAAAACTGTTTTTT.